The clone carrying this TCR beta chain has ten or more counts. The antigen remains unidentified. Using its own MiXCR run on the 5' RACE reads, TCRdb lists one record per CDR3 protein. The table records over 600,000 distinct CDR3 sequences, 21% of them present only once. The data are from a study of identical twins. V lost 3 bases to trimming and J lost 1 base, with 7 bases between them. There are 13 residues in the CDR3. CDR1 is SGHRS, CDR2 YFSETQ, per germline. Study-level findings and limits: Clonotypes of the beta chain that were abundant in cord blood carried fewer insertions (memory repertoires showed none).

The sample was also linked to a second study, of T cells expressing NK-cell markers. In that study: The TCR beta repertoires originated in sorted CD3+CD56+NKG2C+, CD3+CD56+NKG2C- and CD3+CD56-NKG2C+ T cells.

J is TRBJ1-1 and V is TRBV5-1, with D unclear. The receptor's source is a woman aged 18 to 35 in good health. Sample: PBMCs. The CDR3 is CASSSNRNTEAFF. CDR3 coding DNA: TGCGCCAGCAGCTCCAACAGGAACACTGAAGCTTTCTTT.